A selection of T cell receptor beta chains follows, all from one sample in a study of T-cell reconstitution after alpha-beta-depleted transplantation in children. TCRdb independently ran MiXCR on the PCR reads; one entry per CDR3 protein. Seen here are some 300,000 distinct CDR3 sequences, roughly a tenth observed once, and the top ten hold roughly 7.1%. The material sequenced was PBMCs, taken before TCRalphabeta/CD19-depleted stem cell transplant. Receptors were obtained from a boy under two years old with acute myeloid leukemia, due to receive a stem cell transplant. Both conserved end residues are part of each CDR3. Fields, in order: J gene, clone size, D gene, V gene, CDR3 protein, CDR3 DNA. D genes are given only for firm matches. Clone size is given for some rows only: seen once, a few or many times, or a class if the clone is expanded.

J: TRBJ1-2; size: many; D: TRBD1; V: TRBV20-1; CDR3: CSVSQGGYGYTF; DNA: TGCAGTGTATCGCAGGGGGGCTATGGCTACACCTTC
J: TRBJ2-5; size: many; D: TRBD1; V: TRBV5-1; CDR3: CASSLEGGGQETQYF; DNA: TGCGCCAGCAGCTTGGAAGGGGGCGGCCAAGAGACCCAGTACTTC
J: TRBJ2-5; size: many; D: TRBD2; V: TRBV28; CDR3: CASSLGGVNGETQYF; DNA: TGTGCCAGCAGCCTGGGGGGGGTAAACGGGGAGACCCAGTACTTC
J: TRBJ2-5; size: few; D: TRBD1; V: TRBV4-3; CDR3: CASSQWGTGQETQYF; DNA: TGCGCCAGCAGCCAATGGGGGACAGGGCAAGAGACCCAGTACTTC
J: TRBJ1-6; size: many; D: NA; V: TRBV7-9; CDR3: CASSLFRHRLTVMPLHF; DNA: TGTGCCAGCAGCTTATTCCGACACCGGTTAACGGTCATGCCCCTCCACTTT
J: TRBJ2-7; size: many; D: TRBD1; V: TRBV7-6; CDR3: CASSLVGGLLSYEQYF; DNA: TGTGCCAGCAGCTTAGTAGGGGGCCTCCTCTCCTACGAGCAGTACTTC
J: TRBJ2-1; size: many; D: TRBD2; V: TRBV7-3; CDR3: CASSLTPQRDYNEQFF; DNA: TGTGCCAGCAGCTTAACCCCCCAGCGGGACTACAATGAGCAGTTCTTC
J: TRBJ2-7; size: many; D: NA; V: TRBV20-1; CDR3: CSAIEYEQYF; DNA: TGCAGTGCAATAGAGTACGAGCAGTACTTC
J: TRBJ1-5; size: many; D: NA; V: TRBV5-8; CDR3: CASSGEQAGGNQPQHF; DNA: TGTGCCAGCAGCGGGGAACAGGCGGGGGGCAATCAGCCCCAGCATTTT
J: TRBJ2-7; size: many; D: NA; V: TRBV5-1; CDR3: CASCSRGGEQYF; DNA: TGCGCCAGCTGCTCCAGGGGGGGCGAGCAGTACTTC
J: TRBJ2-3; size: many; D: NA; V: TRBV28; CDR3: CASRLMREGTDTQYF; DNA: TGTGCCAGCAGACTTATGCGGGAAGGCACAGATACGCAGTATTTT
J: TRBJ2-1; size: many; D: NA; V: TRBV4-3; CDR3: CASSQSAGSYNEQFF; DNA: TGCGCCAGCAGCCAATCAGCAGGTTCCTACAATGAGCAGTTCTTC
J: TRBJ2-7; size: many; D: NA; V: TRBV12-3/TRBV12-4; CDR3: CASRYGGEQYF; DNA: TGTGCCAGCAGATATGGGGGCGAGCAGTACTTC
J: TRBJ2-5; size: many; D: TRBD2; V: TRBV10-3; CDR3: CAISEGLAGGETQYF; DNA: TGTGCCATCAGTGAGGGACTAGCGGGAGGAGAGACCCAGTACTTC
J: TRBJ2-5; size: NA; D: NA; V: TRBV9; CDR3: CASSVAGLEQETQYF; DNA: TGTGCCAGCAGCGTAGCGGGTCTAGAACAAGAGACCCAGTACTTC
J: TRBJ2-7; size: NA; D: TRBD1; V: TRBV7-8; CDR3: CARGPGQGAYEQYF; DNA: TGTGCCAGGGGCCCCGGACAGGGGGCCTACGAGCAGTACTTC
J: TRBJ2-1; size: many; D: NA; V: TRBV10-3; CDR3: CAISNSGVLNEQFF; DNA: TGTGCCATCAGCAACAGCGGAGTCCTTAATGAGCAGTTCTTC
J: TRBJ2-2; size: few; D: NA; V: TRBV27; CDR3: CASSPPRATGELFF; DNA: TGTGCCAGCAGTCCCCCCCGGGCCACCGGGGAGCTGTTTTTT
J: TRBJ1-5; size: NA; D: TRBD1; V: TRBV15; CDR3: CATSRDFIRTGRNQPQHF; DNA: TGTGCCACCAGCAGAGATTTCATAAGGACAGGGCGCAATCAGCCCCAGCATTTT
J: TRBJ2-3; size: many; D: NA; V: TRBV4-1; CDR3: CASSRGLYRNTDTQYF; DNA: TGCGCCAGCAGCCGTGGACTCTACAGGAACACAGATACGCAGTATTTT
J: TRBJ2-7; size: few; D: NA; V: TRBV28; CDR3: CASSSTPGDEQYF; DNA: TGTGCCAGCAGCTCTACTCCGGGGGACGAGCAGTACTTC
J: TRBJ2-5; size: many; D: NA; V: TRBV7-2; CDR3: CASSPNAGAETQYF; DNA: TGTGCCAGCAGCCCTAATGCGGGCGCGGAGACCCAGTACTTC
J: TRBJ2-1; size: many; D: NA; V: TRBV7-9; CDR3: CASSLDAGRYNEQFF; DNA: TGTGCCAGCAGCTTAGATGCCGGGCGGTACAATGAGCAGTTCTTC
J: TRBJ2-1; size: many; D: TRBD2; V: TRBV27; CDR3: CASSSLAGVNEQFF; DNA: TGTGCCAGCAGTTCACTAGCGGGAGTCAATGAGCAGTTCTTC
J: TRBJ2-4; size: few; D: NA; V: TRBV7-2; CDR3: CASSLGHTLAKNIQYF; DNA: TGTGCCAGCAGCCTCGGACATACCCTAGCCAAAAACATTCAGTACTTC
J: TRBJ1-5; size: many; D: NA; V: TRBV5-1; CDR3: CASSPWDGSNQPQHF; DNA: TGCGCCAGCAGCCCTTGGGACGGTAGCAATCAGCCCCAGCATTTT
J: TRBJ2-2; size: few; D: NA; V: TRBV6-4; CDR3: CASSDIPDTGELFF; DNA: TGTGCCAGCAGTGACATACCGGACACCGGGGAGCTGTTTTTT
J: TRBJ2-1; size: many; D: NA; V: TRBV7-8; CDR3: CASSLAEYNEQFF; DNA: TGTGCCAGCAGCCTTGCAGAATACAATGAGCAGTTCTTC
J: TRBJ1-3; size: many; D: NA; V: TRBV28; CDR3: CASSPRGRLSGNTIYF; DNA: TGTGCCAGCAGCCCCCGGGGCAGACTCTCTGGAAACACCATATATTTT
J: TRBJ1-1; size: many; D: TRBD1; V: TRBV11-1; CDR3: CASSLAWGPGTGMAEAFF; DNA: TGTGCCAGCAGCTTAGCGTGGGGTCCCGGGACAGGGATGGCTGAAGCTTTCTTT
J: TRBJ2-6; size: many; D: NA; V: TRBV4-3; CDR3: CASSQDGTWGTGANVLTF; DNA: TGCGCCAGCAGCCAAGATGGCACATGGGGTACTGGGGCCAACGTCCTGACTTTC
J: TRBJ2-2; size: NA; D: TRBD1; V: TRBV10-3; CDR3: CAISEQGGGTGELFF; DNA: TGTGCCATCAGTGAACAGGGGGGAGGTACCGGGGAGCTGTTTTTT
J: TRBJ2-3; size: few; D: TRBD2; V: TRBV7-2; CDR3: CASSPLAGGPWGDTQYF; DNA: TGTGCCAGCAGCCCTCTAGCGGGGGGGCCTTGGGGAGATACGCAGTATTTT
J: TRBJ2-5; size: many; D: TRBD2; V: TRBV7-2; CDR3: CASSQTSGRNQETQYF; DNA: TGTGCCAGCAGCCAGACTAGCGGGAGGAACCAAGAGACCCAGTACTTC
J: TRBJ2-7; size: few; D: NA; V: TRBV7-9; CDR3: CASTLGREPHF; DNA: TGTGCCAGCACCCTAGGTAGGGAACCTCACTTC
J: TRBJ2-7; size: NA; D: TRBD1; V: TRBV13; CDR3: CASSPSPTGIRGYEQYF; DNA: TGTGCCAGCAGCCCGTCCCCGACAGGGATCAGGGGCTACGAGCAGTACTTC
J: TRBJ2-3; size: many; D: NA; V: TRBV28; CDR3: CASSLRTLGGPDTQYF; DNA: TGTGCCAGCAGTTTAAGGACGTTGGGGGGGCCAGATACGCAGTATTTT
J: TRBJ2-7; size: NA; D: NA; V: TRBV18; CDR3: CASSPYTPGHPYEQYF; DNA: TGTGCCAGCTCACCTTATACTCCGGGACACCCTTACGAGCAGTACTTC
J: TRBJ2-1; size: many; D: TRBD2; V: TRBV7-2; CDR3: CASSFRGLTSGSGNEQFF; DNA: TGTGCCAGCAGCTTTCGGGGGTTGACTAGCGGGAGTGGAAATGAGCAGTTCTTC
J: TRBJ1-2; size: many; D: NA; V: TRBV7-3; CDR3: CASSSTGNTDGYTF; DNA: TGTGCCAGCAGCTCTACGGGGAACACGGATGGCTACACCTTC
J: TRBJ2-7; size: many; D: TRBD2; V: TRBV4-3; CDR3: CASSQGMSTPVAGYEQYF; DNA: TGCGCCAGCAGCCAAGGAATGTCTACCCCAGTAGCGGGCTACGAGCAGTACTTC
J: TRBJ2-5; size: many; D: TRBD2; V: TRBV29-1; CDR3: CSVLNSGRGETQYF; DNA: TGCAGCGTTCTAAATAGCGGGAGAGGAGAGACCCAGTACTTC
J: TRBJ2-1; size: medium-sized; D: NA; V: TRBV7-8; CDR3: CASSLAQDNEQFF; DNA: TGTGCCAGCAGCTTAGCACAGGACAATGAGCAGTTCTTC
J: TRBJ2-7; size: many; D: NA; V: TRBV3-1; CDR3: CASSQGYSSYEQYF; DNA: TGTGCCAGCAGCCAAGGGTACAGCTCCTACGAGCAGTACTTC
J: TRBJ2-5; size: few; D: TRBD1; V: TRBV12-3/TRBV12-4; CDR3: CASARDRGLQETQYF; DNA: TGTGCCAGCGCCCGGGACAGGGGGCTTCAAGAGACCCAGTACTTC
J: TRBJ2-1; size: few; D: TRBD2; V: TRBV25-1; CDR3: CASRGLRLGTSGGAPGDEQFF; DNA: TGTGCCAGCAGGGGCCTCAGGTTGGGGACTAGCGGGGGCGCCCCGGGTGATGAGCAGTTCTTC
J: TRBJ1-3; size: many; D: NA; V: TRBV7-3; CDR3: CASSLGPASGNTIYF; DNA: TGTGCCAGCAGCCTTGGACCGGCCTCTGGAAACACCATATATTTT
J: TRBJ2-3; size: few; D: NA; V: TRBV27; CDR3: CASSLWDASTDTQYF; DNA: TGTGCCAGCAGTTTGTGGGACGCCAGCACAGATACGCAGTATTTT
J: TRBJ2-3; size: many; D: TRBD2; V: TRBV5-1; CDR3: CASSLKAGGSTDTQYF; DNA: TGCGCCAGCAGCTTGAAAGCGGGAGGTTCCACAGATACGCAGTATTTT
J: TRBJ2-3; size: few; D: TRBD2; V: TRBV7-2; CDR3: CASSVGLAVTDTQYF; DNA: TGTGCCAGCAGCGTGGGACTAGCGGTCACAGATACGCAGTATTTT
J: TRBJ2-3; size: many; D: NA; V: TRBV11-2; CDR3: CASSFGTSTDTQYF; DNA: TGTGCCAGCAGCTTCGGGACAAGCACAGATACGCAGTATTTT